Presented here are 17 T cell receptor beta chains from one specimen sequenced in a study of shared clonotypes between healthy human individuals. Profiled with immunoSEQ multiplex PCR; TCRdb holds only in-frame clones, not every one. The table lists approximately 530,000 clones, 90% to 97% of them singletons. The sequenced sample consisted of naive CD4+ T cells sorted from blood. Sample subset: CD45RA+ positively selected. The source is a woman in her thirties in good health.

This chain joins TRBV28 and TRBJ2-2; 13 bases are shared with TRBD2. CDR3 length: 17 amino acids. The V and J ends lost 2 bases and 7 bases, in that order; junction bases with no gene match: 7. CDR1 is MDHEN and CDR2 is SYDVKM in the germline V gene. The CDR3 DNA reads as TGTGCCAGCAGTTTACCCGTCACTAGCGGGAGGGTCGGGGAGCTGTTTTTT. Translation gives CASSLPVTSGRVGELFF.

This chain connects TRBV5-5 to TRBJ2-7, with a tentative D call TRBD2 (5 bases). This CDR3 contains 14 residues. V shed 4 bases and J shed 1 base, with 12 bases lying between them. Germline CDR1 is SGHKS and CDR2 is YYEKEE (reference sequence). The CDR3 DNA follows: TGTGCCAGCAGCCAGAAGCCGGGGTCCTACGAGCAGTACTTC. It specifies CASSQKPGSYEQYF.

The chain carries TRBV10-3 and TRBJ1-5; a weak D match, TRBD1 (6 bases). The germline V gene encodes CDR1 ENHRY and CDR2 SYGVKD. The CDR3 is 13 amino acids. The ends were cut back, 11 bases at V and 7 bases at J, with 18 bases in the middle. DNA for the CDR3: TGTGCCTCAGGACAGCAGGGTTACCAGCCCCAGCATTTT. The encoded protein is CASGQQGYQPQHF.

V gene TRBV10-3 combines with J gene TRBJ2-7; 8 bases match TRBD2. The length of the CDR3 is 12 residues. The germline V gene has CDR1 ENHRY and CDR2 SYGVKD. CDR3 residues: CGAGGISYEQYF. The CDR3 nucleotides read TGTGGGGCGGGGGGTATCTCCTACGAGCAGTACTTC.

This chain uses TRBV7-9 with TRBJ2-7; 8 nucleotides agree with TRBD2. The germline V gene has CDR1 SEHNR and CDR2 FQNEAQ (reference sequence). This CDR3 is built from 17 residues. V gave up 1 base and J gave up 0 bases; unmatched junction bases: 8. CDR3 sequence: CASSLGTWSGSSYEQYF. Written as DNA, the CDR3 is TGTGCCAGCAGCTTAGGTACATGGAGCGGGAGCTCCTACGAGCAGTACTTC.

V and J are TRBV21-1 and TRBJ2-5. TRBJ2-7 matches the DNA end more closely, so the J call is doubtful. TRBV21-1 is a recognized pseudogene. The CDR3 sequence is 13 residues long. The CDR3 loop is CASSNLGTYEQYF. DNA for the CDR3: TGTGCCAGCAGCAATTTAGGAACCTACGAGCAGTACTTC.

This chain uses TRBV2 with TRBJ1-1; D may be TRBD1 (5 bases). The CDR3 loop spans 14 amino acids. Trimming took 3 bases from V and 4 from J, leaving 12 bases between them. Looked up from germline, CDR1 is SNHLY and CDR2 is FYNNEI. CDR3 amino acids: CASSDGGRGTEAFF. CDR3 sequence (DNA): TGTGCCAGCAGTGACGGGGGACGGGGCACTGAAGCTTTCTTT.

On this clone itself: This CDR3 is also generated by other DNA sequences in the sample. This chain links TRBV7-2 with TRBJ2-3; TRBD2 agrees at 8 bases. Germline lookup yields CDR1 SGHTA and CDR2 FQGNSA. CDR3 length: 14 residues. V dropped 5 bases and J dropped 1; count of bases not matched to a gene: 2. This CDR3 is CASSQTSGTDTQYF. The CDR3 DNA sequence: TGTGCCAGCAGCCAGACTAGCGGCACAGATACGCAGTATTTT.

CDR3 residues: CASSVGRDLNEQFF. The CDR3 region has the DNA TGTGCCAGCAGTGTGGGACGGGACCTGAATGAGCAGTTCTTC. The rearrangement uses TRBV2 and TRBJ2-1; perhaps D is TRBD1 or TRBD2 (5 bases each). CDR1 is SNHLY, CDR2 FYNNEI, per germline. Trimming took off 4 bases at V and 7 bases at J, with 14 bases between the two ends. The CDR3 runs 14 residues.

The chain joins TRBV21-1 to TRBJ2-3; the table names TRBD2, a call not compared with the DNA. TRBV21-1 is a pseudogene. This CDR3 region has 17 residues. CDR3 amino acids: CASSKGGPGGGTDTQYF. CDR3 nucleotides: TGTGCCAGCAGCAAAGGGGGCCCTGGGGGAGGGACAGATACGCAGTATTTT.

CDR3 sequence: CASSLDTSSYEQYF. DNA of the CDR3: TGTGCCAGCAGCTTAGATACTAGCTCCTACGAGCAGTACTTC. The rearrangement uses TRBV7-6 and TRBJ2-7, with D perhaps matching TRBD2 (5 bases). Germline values: CDR1 SGHVS, CDR2 FNYEAQ. This CDR3 region has 14 residues. Trimming removed 1 base at V and 0 bases at J, with 7 bases between.

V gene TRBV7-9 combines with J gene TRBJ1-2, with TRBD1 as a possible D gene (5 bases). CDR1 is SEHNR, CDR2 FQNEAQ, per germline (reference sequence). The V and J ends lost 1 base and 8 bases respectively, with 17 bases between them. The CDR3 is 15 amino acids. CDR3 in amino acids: CASSLDSETVGGYTF. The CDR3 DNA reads TGTGCCAGCAGCTTAGATTCCGAGACAGTCGGCGGCTACACCTTC.

CDR3 sequence (DNA): TGTGCCATCAGTGATCGGGAGGGCCGTTATGAGCAGTTCTTC. It codes for CAISDREGRYEQFF. The chain carries TRBV10-3 and TRBJ2-1; 8 nucleotides line up with TRBD2. The CDR3 has 14 amino acids. Per germline, CDR1 ENHRY and CDR2 SYGVKD. V was clipped by 3 bases and J by 8 bases; unmatched bases: 6.

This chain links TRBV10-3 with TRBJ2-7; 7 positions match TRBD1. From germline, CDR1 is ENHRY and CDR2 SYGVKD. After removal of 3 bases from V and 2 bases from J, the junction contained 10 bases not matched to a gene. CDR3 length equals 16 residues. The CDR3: CAISEQQGNGPYEQYF. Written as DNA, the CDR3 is TGTGCCATCAGTGAACAACAGGGGAACGGCCCCTACGAGCAGTACTTC.

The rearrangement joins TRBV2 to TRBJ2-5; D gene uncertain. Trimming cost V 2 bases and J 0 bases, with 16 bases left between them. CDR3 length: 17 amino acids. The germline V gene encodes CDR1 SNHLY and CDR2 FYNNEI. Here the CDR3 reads CASSESLGPRDQETQYF. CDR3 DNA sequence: TGTGCCAGCAGTGAATCGTTAGGGCCAAGAGACCAAGAGACCCAGTACTTC.

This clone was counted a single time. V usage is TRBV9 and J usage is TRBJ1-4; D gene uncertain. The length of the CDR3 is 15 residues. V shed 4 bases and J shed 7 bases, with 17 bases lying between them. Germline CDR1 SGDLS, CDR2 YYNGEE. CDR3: CASSPGGIFREKLFF. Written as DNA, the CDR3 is TGTGCCAGCAGCCCGGGAGGGATTTTTCGTGAAAAACTGTTTTTT.

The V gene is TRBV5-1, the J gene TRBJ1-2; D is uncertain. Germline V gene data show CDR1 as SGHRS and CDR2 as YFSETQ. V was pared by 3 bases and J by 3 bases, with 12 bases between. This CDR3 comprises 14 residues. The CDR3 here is CASSSTAIYYGYTF. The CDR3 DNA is TGCGCCAGCAGCTCAACAGCGATCTACTATGGCTACACCTTC. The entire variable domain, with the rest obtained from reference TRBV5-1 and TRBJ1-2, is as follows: KAGVTQTPRYLIKTRGQQVTLSCSPISGHRSVSWYQQTPGQGLQFLFEYFSETQRNKGNFPGRFSGRQFSNSRSEMNVSTLELGDSALYLCASSSTAIYYGYTFGSGTRLTVV.